Below are 3 T cell receptor beta chains sequenced from a single sample in a study of blood T cell repertoires in COVID-19. Only in-frame clones appear in the TCRdb table, and some are missing; sequencing was by immunoSEQ multiplex PCR. The sample has about 23,000 clones, approximately 80% seen once; the top ten hold 48%. Sequences were obtained from peripheral blood. Source of these receptors: a man in his 70s with acute or convalescent COVID-19.

V is TRBV7-2 and J is TRBJ1-2; 8 bases agree with TRBD1. V gave up 5 bases and J gave up 0 bases; unmatched junction bases: 5. CDR3 size: 15 residues. Per the germline V gene, CDR1 is SGHTA and CDR2 is FQGNSA. Here the CDR3 DNA reads TGTGCCAGCAGCCCTCCAGGGGGCGCTAACTATGGCTACACCTTC. Translating it yields CASSPPGGANYGYTF.

Concerning this clone itself: One junction end disagrees with the germline gene, perhaps due to a read error. This chain links TRBV27 with TRBJ2-7, with 11 bases matching TRBD1. CDR3 size: 13 residues. Germline CDR1 MNHEY, CDR2 SMNVEV (reference sequence). CDR3 DNA sequence: TGTGCCACCCGGACAGGGGGCTCCCACGAGCAGTACTTC. Translated: CATRTGGSHEQYF.

The chain has TRBV3-1 (or the pseudogene TRBV3-2) and TRBJ1-6; D uncertain. The CDR3 length is 13 residues. The germline V gene has CDR1 LGHDT and CDR2 YNNKEL (reference sequence). V was trimmed by 0 bases and J by 9 bases, leaving 6 bases between them. The CDR3 coding sequence is TGTGCCAGCAGCCAAGACTTCGGTTCACCCCTCCACTTT. It is translated as CASSQDFGSPLHF.